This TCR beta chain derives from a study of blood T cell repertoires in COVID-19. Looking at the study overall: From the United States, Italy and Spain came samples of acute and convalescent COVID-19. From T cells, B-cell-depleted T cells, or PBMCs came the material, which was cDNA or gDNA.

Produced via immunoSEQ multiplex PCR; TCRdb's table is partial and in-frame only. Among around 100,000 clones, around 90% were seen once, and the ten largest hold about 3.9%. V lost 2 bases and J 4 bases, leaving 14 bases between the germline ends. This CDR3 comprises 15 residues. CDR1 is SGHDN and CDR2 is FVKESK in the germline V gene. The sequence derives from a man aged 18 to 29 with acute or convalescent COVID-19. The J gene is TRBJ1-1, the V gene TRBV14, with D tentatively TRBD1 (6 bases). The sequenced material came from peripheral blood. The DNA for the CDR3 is TGTGCCAGCAGCCAACGCAGGGGAGATGGCACTGAAGCTTTCTTT. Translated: CASSQRRGDGTEAFF.